The 31 T cell receptor beta chains reported below all come from one sample, sequenced in a study of beta chain features in type 1 diabetes (dated by TCRdb to 2017 to 2018). The library was made by the immunoSEQ multiplex PCR assay. The High Capacity cDNA Reverse Transcription Kit was used to reverse transcribe all of the isolated RNA, meaning that expressed TCRB transcripts were what got sequenced. TCRdb's version of the immuneACCESS table is confined to in-frame rearrangements and falls short of the full clone set. An unresolved V gene accounts for under half of the shortfall where checked; the remainder is of unknown origin. This sample comprises hundreds of thousands of clones, 11% to 15% of them detected only once. The leading ten clones occupy under 8.5% of the sample. Sample: central memory CD4+ T cells from blood. These receptors were taken from a man aged 25-45 years in good health.

This clone appeared a few times. Other nucleotide sequences in the sample specify the same CDR3. The gene calls are TRBV7-2 and TRBJ2-3; weak D call: TRBD2 (6 bases). Per germline, CDR1 SGHTA and CDR2 FQGNSA. The CDR3 totals 15 residues. The ends were cut back, 0 bases at V and 0 bases at J, with 7 bases in the middle. The DNA for the CDR3 is TGTGCCAGCAGCTTAGCGGGACTGAGCACAGATACGCAGTATTTT. Amino acid sequence: CASSLAGLSTDTQYF.

This clone was seen a handful of times. This rearrangement joins TRBV7-8 to TRBJ2-1, with 16 positions matching TRBD2. Trimming took 1 base from V and 9 from J; bases not matched to a gene: 9. Germline CDR1 is SGHVS and CDR2 is FQNEAQ. The length of the CDR3 is 18 residues. Here the CDR3 DNA reads TGTGCCAGCAGCTTAGTTACCGGGACTAGCGGGAGGGCCGGTGAGCAGTTCTTC. Translation: CASSLVTGTSGRAGEQFF.

This chain joins TRBV11-2 and TRBJ1-2; tentative D call: TRBD1 (5 bases). The CDR3 extends over 14 amino acids. V lost 4 bases and J 2 bases, leaving 11 bases between the germline ends. Germline CDR1 is SGHAT and CDR2 is FQNNGV. This CDR3 is CASSSRKGNYGYTF. DNA for the CDR3: TGTGCCAGCAGCTCCCGGAAGGGGAACTATGGCTACACCTTC. Based on the CDR3 plus reference TRBV11-2 and TRBJ1-2, the full variable domain is EAGVAQSPRYKIIEKRQSVAFWCNPISGHATLYWYQQILGQGPKLLIQFQNNGVVDDSQLPKDRFSAERLKGVDSTLKIQPAKLEDSAVYLCASSSRKGNYGYTFGSGTRLTVV.

This clone was observed a handful of times. This rearrangement joins TRBV19 to TRBJ2-3; D uncertain. Germline assignment: CDR1 LNHDA and CDR2 SQIVND (reference sequence). V lost 4 bases and J 10 bases, leaving 24 bases between the germline ends. This CDR3 spans 16 amino acids. CDR3 sequence reads: CASSTPSFAETDSQYF. The CDR3 nucleotides read TGTGCCAGTAGTACTCCCTCATTTGCGGAGACCGATTCGCAGTATTTT.

This clone was seen a few times. Additional DNA sequences in this sample encode the identical CDR3. The V gene is TRBV7-9, the J gene TRBJ2-1; D may correspond to TRBD1 or TRBD2 (5 bases each). This CDR3 contains 12 residues. Germline V gene lookup returns CDR1 SEHNR and CDR2 FQNEAQ (reference sequence). The V and J ends lost 0 bases and 15 bases respectively, with 12 bases between them. CDR3 nucleotide sequence: TGTGCCAGCAGCTTAGCGCAGGGACCACGGTTCTTC. Translation: CASSLAQGPRFF.

This clone was seen only a few times. This chain joins TRBV7-9 and TRBJ2-2, with TRBD2 identical over 8 bases. Per the germline V gene, CDR1 is SEHNR and CDR2 is FQNEAQ (reference sequence). The length of the CDR3 is 15 residues. V was pared by 3 bases and J by 5 bases, with 5 bases of the junction left unmatched. The CDR3 is CASSLRLASTGELFF. The CDR3 coding sequence is TGTGCCAGCAGCTTGAGACTAGCGTCGACCGGGGAGCTGTTTTTT.

This clone was seen a few times. Within the sample, other DNA sequences also encode this same CDR3. The chain joins TRBV7-8 to TRBJ2-5; D might be TRBD1 (5 bases). This CDR3 has 15 residues. CDR1 is SGHVS, CDR2 FQNEAQ, per germline. V was shortened by 1 base and J by 2 bases, with 11 bases between the two germline ends. CDR3 nucleotides: TGTGCCAGCAGCTTAGGGTGGACAAGACAAGAGACCCAGTACTTC. Its protein product is CASSLGWTRQETQYF.

The CDR3 bases are TGTGCCAGCAGTTTCGGCCGCAATCAGCCCCAGCATTTT. Translating it yields CASSFGRNQPQHF. The chain employs TRBV5-6 and TRBJ1-5; D not certain. Germline V gene lookup returns CDR1 SGHDT and CDR2 YYEEEE. V lost 5 bases to trimming and J lost 2 bases, with 8 bases between them. The CDR3 totals 13 residues.

A few counts support this clone. The chain is built from TRBV30 and TRBJ1-6, with 7 bases aligning to TRBD1. CDR1 and CDR2 from the germline V gene are GTSNPN and SVGIG (reference sequence). The CDR3 is 12 amino acids. The V gene end was trimmed by 4 bases and the J gene end by 8 bases; junction bases not matched to a gene: 2. The CDR3 DNA follows: TGTGCCTGGACAGGGGGTTATTCACCCCTCCACTTT. Translating it yields CAWTGGYSPLHF.

This clone was detected only a few times. The rearrangement uses TRBV4-3 and TRBJ1-6; no definite D call. Trimming took off 3 bases at V and 10 bases at J, with 19 bases between the two ends. Looked up from germline, CDR1 is LGHNA and CDR2 is YSLEER. This CDR3 spans 16 amino acids. Written as DNA, the CDR3 is TGCGCCAGCAGCCAGGGTTGGGGTAGGGTTCGGTCACCCCTCCACTTT. Its translation: CASSQGWGRVRSPLHF.

This chain connects TRBV7-2 to TRBJ1-2, with D perhaps matching TRBD1 (5 bases). The CDR3 totals 15 residues. V lost 7 bases and J lost 5, with 20 bases in between. Germline-derived CDR1 and CDR2 are SGHTA and FQGNSA. CDR3 nucleotide sequence: TGTGCCAGCACCCAATACGCCGGGACCGATTATGGCTACACCTTC. Protein: CASTQYAGTDYGYTF.

This clone has ten or more counts. The V call is TRBV7-8, the J call TRBJ2-1; TRBD1 agrees at 10 bases. V lost 5 bases to trimming and J lost 12 bases; unmatched junction nucleotides: 7. From germline, CDR1 is SGHVS and CDR2 FQNEAQ. The CDR3 has 13 amino acids. The CDR3 spells CASSIRGTGAQFF. The CDR3 nucleotides read TGTGCCAGCAGCATTAGGGGGACAGGGGCGCAGTTCTTC. The whole variable domain, remainder taken from reference TRBV7-8 and TRBJ2-1, is GAGVSQSPRYKVAKRGQDVALRCDPISGHVSLFWYQQALGQGPEFLTYFQNEAQLDKSGLPSDRFFAERPEGSVSTLKIQRTQQEDSAVYLCASSIRGTGAQFFGPGTRLTVL.

The chain recombines TRBV7-2 with TRBJ2-2, with TRBD2 as a possible D gene (5 bases). The CDR3 has 15 amino acids. From germline, CDR1 is SGHTA and CDR2 FQGNSA. Trimming stripped 1 base from V and 4 bases from J, with 10 bases between. In nucleotides, the CDR3 is TGTGCCAGCAGCTTAGGCGCTAGCTCCACCGGGGAGCTGTTTTTT. Its protein is CASSLGASSTGELFF.

This clone was seen a handful of times. The chain uses TRBV6-6 and TRBJ1-2, with TRBD1 identical over 10 bases. Germline CDR1 is MNHNY and CDR2 is SVGAGI (reference sequence). V gave up 6 bases and J gave up 5 bases; unmatched junction bases: 3. There are 13 residues in the CDR3. The CDR3 region is CASRRQGAYGYTF. As DNA, the CDR3 is TGTGCCAGCAGGCGACAGGGGGCATATGGCTACACCTTC.

This clone was counted only a few times. The rearrangement links TRBV9 to TRBJ1-2; D is uncertain. The germline gives CDR1 SGDLS, CDR2 YYNGEE. The V end lost 0 bases, the J end lost 7 bases, and 16 bases lay between the germline ends. The CDR3 is made up of 15 amino acids. This CDR3 reads CASSVDVNLPFGYTF. In DNA form, the CDR3 reads TGTGCCAGCAGCGTAGATGTAAACCTCCCCTTTGGCTACACCTTC.

In its sample, this clone was seen a few times. The gene calls are TRBV29-1 and TRBJ1-4; TRBD1 matches at 7 bases. Trimming took 6 bases from V and 8 from J; bases not matched to a gene: 12. Germline V lookup: CDR1 SQVTM, CDR2 ANQGSEA. This CDR3 region has 14 residues. In nucleotides, the CDR3 is TGCAGCGTCCGCTGGACAGGCCAGGGGGAAAAACTGTTTTTT. This gives the protein CSVRWTGQGEKLFF.

The table lists this clone with a few counts. The genes are TRBV6-5 and TRBJ1-5; D possibly corresponds to TRBD1 (5 bases). The CDR3 has 13 amino acids. V lost 0 bases, J lost 9 bases, and 9 bases lay in between. The germline V gene encodes CDR1 MNHEY and CDR2 SVGAGI. The CDR3 protein is CASSYSGGPPQHF. In DNA, the CDR3 is TGTGCCAGCAGTTACTCGGGGGGTCCGCCCCAGCATTTT.

This clone was counted between two and nine times. The chain joins TRBV7-2 to TRBJ2-3; D is unclear. CDR3 length: 14 residues. The V gene lost 6 bases and the J gene lost 2 bases, with 12 bases spanning the gap. CDR1 and CDR2 (germline): SGHTA, FQGNSA. The DNA for the CDR3 is TGTGCCAGCAGAACACGCGGCCCCACAGATACGCAGTATTTT. This codes for CASRTRGPTDTQYF.

The chain recombines TRBV4-2 with TRBJ2-7, with D hard to call. Germline CDR1 and CDR2: LGHNA and YNFKEQ. CDR3 length equals 12 residues. Deletions cut 1 base from V and 2 bases from J, with 3 bases between. In DNA, the CDR3 is TGTGCCAGCAGCCAAGCCCCCTACGAGCAGTACTTC. It encodes CASSQAPYEQYF.

This clone was observed a few times. This chain joins TRBV7-9 and TRBJ2-5; 8 nucleotides agree with TRBD1. The CDR3 extends over 13 amino acids. Germline lookup yields CDR1 SEHNR and CDR2 FQNEAQ (reference sequence). V gave up 11 bases and J gave up 3 bases; unmatched junction bases: 8. CDR3 sequence: CAHMGTGKETQYF. The CDR3, as DNA: TGTGCCCACATGGGGACAGGAAAAGAGACCCAGTACTTC.

This clone was recorded a few times. The same CDR3 can be traced to other DNA sequences in this sample. The genes are TRBV27 and TRBJ1-6, with 8 bases aligning to TRBD1. Germline loops: CDR1 MNHEY, CDR2 SMNVEV (reference sequence). Trimming at V came to 2 bases and at J to 7 bases, leaving 4 bases not matched to a gene. The length of the CDR3 is 15 residues. CDR3: CASSLRQGNNSPLHF. DNA of the CDR3: TGTGCCAGCAGTTTACGACAGGGGAACAATTCACCCCTCCACTTT.

CDR3 amino acids: CASSPGSGQSPGNTIYF. The CDR3 DNA reads TGCGCCAGCAGCCCAGGCTCCGGACAGTCGCCTGGAAACACCATATATTTT. This chain connects TRBV5-1 to TRBJ1-3; the D gene is possibly TRBD1 (6 bases). Germline V gives CDR1 SGHRS, CDR2 YFSETQ. V lost 4 bases and J 2 bases, leaving 19 bases between the germline ends. CDR3 size: 17 residues.

The chain employs TRBV7-8 and TRBJ2-7, with no clear D. Germline values: CDR1 SGHVS, CDR2 FQNEAQ. With 2 bases removed from V and 2 bases from J, the gap between germline ends came to 13 bases. The length of the CDR3 is 15 residues. In DNA form, the CDR3 reads TGTGCCAGCAGCTTAACCCCCCGGATCCCCTACGAGCAGTACGTC. As protein: CASSLTPRIPYEQYV.

This clone appeared a few times. The rearrangement uses TRBV7-9 and TRBJ1-4, with D maybe TRBD1 (5 bases). The ends were cut back, 5 bases at V and 8 bases at J, with 27 bases in the middle. This CDR3 spans 18 amino acids. CDR1 SEHNR and CDR2 FQNEAQ come from the germline V gene (reference sequence). The CDR3 DNA reads TGTGCCAGCAGCCCTCATATTGCCACGGGACTCTGGAAGGAAAAACTGTTTTTT. This encodes CASSPHIATGLWKEKLFF.

V gene TRBV11-1 combines with J gene TRBJ1-3, with 7 bases lining up with TRBD1. The germline CDR1 and CDR2 sequences are SGHAT and FQDESV (reference sequence). The length of the CDR3 is 15 residues. V lost 4 bases and J lost 3; bases outside the gene matches: 6. CDR3 nucleotide sequence: TGTGCCAGCAGCTCCGACAGGGACGGTGGAAACACCATATATTTT. It is translated as CASSSDRDGGNTIYF.

This clone was detected a few times. The V and J genes are TRBV10-3 and TRBJ2-2; TRBD1 or TRBD2 may be the D gene (5 bases each). V was cut by 2 bases and J by 7 bases, with 23 bases left in between. This CDR3 has 18 amino acids. In germline, CDR1 is ENHRY, CDR2 SYGVKD. Here the CDR3 DNA reads TGTGCCATCAGTGAGCCAAGATCGGCCGGGACCTACCACGGGGAGCTGTTTTTT. It encodes CAISEPRSAGTYHGELFF.

This clone appeared a few times. The chain couples TRBV9 to TRBJ2-5; TRBD2 aligns across 13 bases. With 4 bases clipped from V and 4 bases from J, the junction kept 10 bases outside the gene matches. The CDR3 has 17 residues. Germline-derived CDR1 and CDR2 are SGDLS and YYNGEE. In DNA form, the CDR3 reads TGTGCCAGCAGCCCCGGGACTAGCGGGATCCTGGGAGAGACCCAGTACTTC. It translates to CASSPGTSGILGETQYF.

CDR3 nucleotide sequence: TGTGCCAGCAGCGTAAATAGCAATCAGCCCCAGCATTTT. It is translated as CASSVNSNQPQHF. The gene calls are TRBV6-1 and TRBJ1-5; D not certain. The CDR3 runs 13 residues. Germline loops: CDR1 MNHNS, CDR2 SASEGT. Trimming shortened V by 6 bases and J by 0 bases, and 6 bases separated the two germline ends.

The CDR3 is CASSLSSGGYGYTF. CDR3 sequence (DNA): TGCGCCAGCAGCTTATCGTCCGGGGGCTATGGCTACACCTTC. This chain joins TRBV5-1 and TRBJ1-2; D perhaps matches TRBD1 (5 bases). Deletions cut 2 bases from V and 4 bases from J, with 12 bases between. Germline V gives CDR1 SGHRS, CDR2 YFSETQ. CDR3 length: 14 residues.

This clone was seen a handful of times. The same CDR3 is also encoded by other DNA sequences in this sample. This chain links TRBV25-1 with TRBJ1-4; 9 bases fit TRBD1. The germline CDR1 and CDR2 sequences are MGHDK and SYGVNS. V shed 3 bases and J 9 bases; nucleotides not matched to a gene: 5. The CDR3 covers 14 residues. CDR3 nucleotides: TGTGCCAGCAGTGACCCAGGACAGGGGAAAAAACTGTTTTTT. Translation gives CASSDPGQGKKLFF.

A few counts support this clone. The rearrangement uses TRBV18 and TRBJ2-1, with D perhaps matching TRBD1 (6 bases). The CDR3 is made up of 20 amino acids. Per germline, CDR1 KGHSH and CDR2 LQKENI. With 1 base removed from V and 0 bases from J, the gap between germline ends came to 22 bases. Written as DNA, the CDR3 is TGTGCCAGCTCACCACGACCCCCATCCAACAGGGAGAGCTCCTACAATGAGCAGTTCTTC. Translation gives CASSPRPPSNRESSYNEQFF.